This T cell receptor (beta chain) was observed in a study of cytotoxic CD8 clonotypes in ibrutinib-treated CLL. Sequenced by immunoSEQ multiplex PCR; TCRdb stores in-frame clones only, minus some. The sample lists around 310,000 clones, around four fifths seen once, with roughly 7% in the top ten. Genomic DNA in a quantity of around 2 micrograms was derived from cryopreserved PBMCs for TCR beta libraries. This TCR derives from a human donor with chronic lymphocytic leukemia. The source material was PBMCs, sampled before ibrutinib treatment.

CDR3 amino acids: CASSQDTMNTEAFF. The CDR3, as DNA: TGTGCCAGCAGCCAGGACACAATGAACACTGAAGCTTTCTTT. The chain couples TRBV6-5 to TRBJ1-1, with a weak D call TRBD1 (5 bases). Germline lookup yields CDR1 MNHEY and CDR2 SVGAGI. The V and J ends lost 6 bases and 0 bases respectively, with 11 bases between them. The CDR3 sequence is 14 residues long.